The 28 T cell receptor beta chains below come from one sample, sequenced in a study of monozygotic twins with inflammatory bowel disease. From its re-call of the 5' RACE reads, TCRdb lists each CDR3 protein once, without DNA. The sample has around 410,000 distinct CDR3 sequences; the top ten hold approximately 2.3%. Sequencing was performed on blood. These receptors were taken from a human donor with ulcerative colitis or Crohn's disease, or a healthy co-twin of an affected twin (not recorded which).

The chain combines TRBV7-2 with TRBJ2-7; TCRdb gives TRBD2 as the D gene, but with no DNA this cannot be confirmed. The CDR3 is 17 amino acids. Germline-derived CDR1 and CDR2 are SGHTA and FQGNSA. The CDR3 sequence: CASSPGLAGGLSYEQYF.

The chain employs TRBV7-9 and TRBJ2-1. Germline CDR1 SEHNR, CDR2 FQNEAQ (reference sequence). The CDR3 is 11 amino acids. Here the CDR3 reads CASSFWDEQFF.

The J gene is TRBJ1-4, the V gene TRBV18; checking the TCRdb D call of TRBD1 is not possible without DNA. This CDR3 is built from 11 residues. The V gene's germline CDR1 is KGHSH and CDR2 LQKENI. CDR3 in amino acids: CASSPGEKLFF.

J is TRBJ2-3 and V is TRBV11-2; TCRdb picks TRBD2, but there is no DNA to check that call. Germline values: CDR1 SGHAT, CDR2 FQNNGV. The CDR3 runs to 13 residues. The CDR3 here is CASSLGSGTSGYF.

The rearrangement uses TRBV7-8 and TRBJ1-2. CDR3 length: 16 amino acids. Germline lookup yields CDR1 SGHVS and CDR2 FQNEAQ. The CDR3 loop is CASSRLIQTDFYGYTF.

The CDR3 is CASSFETGVSSYEQYF. The rearrangement links TRBV7-9 to TRBJ2-7; the D call of TRBD1 rests on TCRdb alone, since no DNA is present to check it. CDR3 length equals 16 residues. Germline CDR1 reads SEHNR; CDR2 reads FQNEAQ (reference sequence).

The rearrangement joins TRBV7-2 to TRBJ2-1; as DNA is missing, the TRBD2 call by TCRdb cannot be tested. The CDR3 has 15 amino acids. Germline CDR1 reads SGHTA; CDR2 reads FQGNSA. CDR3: CASSRNLAGGHEQFF.

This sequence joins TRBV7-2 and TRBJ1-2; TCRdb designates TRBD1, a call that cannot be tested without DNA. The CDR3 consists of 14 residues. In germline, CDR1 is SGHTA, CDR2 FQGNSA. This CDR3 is CASSLAQGAFDYTF.

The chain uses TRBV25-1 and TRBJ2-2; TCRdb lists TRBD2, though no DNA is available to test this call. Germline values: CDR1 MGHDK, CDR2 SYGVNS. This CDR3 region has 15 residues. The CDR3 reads CASSERGARTGELFF.

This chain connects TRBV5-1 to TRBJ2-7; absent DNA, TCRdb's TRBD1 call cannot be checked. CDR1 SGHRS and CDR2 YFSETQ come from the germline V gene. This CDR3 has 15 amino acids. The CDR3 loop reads CASSLVGTGVHEQYF.

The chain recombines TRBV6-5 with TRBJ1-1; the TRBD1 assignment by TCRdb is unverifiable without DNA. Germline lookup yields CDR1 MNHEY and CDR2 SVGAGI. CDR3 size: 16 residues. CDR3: CASSSDRDFWNTEAFF.

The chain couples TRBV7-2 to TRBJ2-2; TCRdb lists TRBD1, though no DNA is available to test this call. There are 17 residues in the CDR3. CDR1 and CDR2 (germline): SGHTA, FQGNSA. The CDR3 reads CASSLRRDRVIAGELFF.

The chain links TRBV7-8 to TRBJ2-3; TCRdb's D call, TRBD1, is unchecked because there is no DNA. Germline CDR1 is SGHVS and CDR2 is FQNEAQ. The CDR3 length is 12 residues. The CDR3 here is CASSFRADTQYF.

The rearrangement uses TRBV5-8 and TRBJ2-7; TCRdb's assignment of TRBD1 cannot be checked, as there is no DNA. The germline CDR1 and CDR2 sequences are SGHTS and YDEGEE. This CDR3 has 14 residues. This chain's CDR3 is CASSLIPGSYEQYF.

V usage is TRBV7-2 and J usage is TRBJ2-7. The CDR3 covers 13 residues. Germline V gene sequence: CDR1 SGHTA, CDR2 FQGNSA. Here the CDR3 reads CASSFNLAYEQYF.

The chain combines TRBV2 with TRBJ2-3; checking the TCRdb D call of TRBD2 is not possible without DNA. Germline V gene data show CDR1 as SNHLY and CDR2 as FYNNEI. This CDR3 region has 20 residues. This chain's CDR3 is CASSEVGRAVSATSTDTQYF.

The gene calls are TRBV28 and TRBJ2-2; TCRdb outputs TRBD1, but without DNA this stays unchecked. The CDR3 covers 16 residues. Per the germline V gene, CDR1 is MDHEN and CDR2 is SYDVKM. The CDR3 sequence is CASSSVGEGDTGELFF. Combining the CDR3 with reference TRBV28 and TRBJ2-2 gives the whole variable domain DVKVTQSSRYLVKRTGEKVFLECVQDMDHENMFWYRQDPGLGLRLIYFSYDVKMKEKGDIPEGYSVSREKKERFSLILESASTNQTSMYLCASSSVGEGDTGELFFGEGSRLTVL.

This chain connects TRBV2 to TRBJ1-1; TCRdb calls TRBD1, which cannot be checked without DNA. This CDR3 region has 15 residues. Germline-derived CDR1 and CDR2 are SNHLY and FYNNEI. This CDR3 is CASTPKRGLNTEAFF.

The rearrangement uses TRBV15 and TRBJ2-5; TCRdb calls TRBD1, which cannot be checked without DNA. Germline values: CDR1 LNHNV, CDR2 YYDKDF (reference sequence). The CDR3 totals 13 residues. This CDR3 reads CATSRARDETQYF.

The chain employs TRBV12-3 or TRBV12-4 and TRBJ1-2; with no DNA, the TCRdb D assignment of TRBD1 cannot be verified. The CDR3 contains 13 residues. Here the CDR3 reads CATRGGADYGYTF.

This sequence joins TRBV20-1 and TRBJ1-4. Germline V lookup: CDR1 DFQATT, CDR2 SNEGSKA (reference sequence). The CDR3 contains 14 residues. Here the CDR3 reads CSARDSSRLEKLFF.

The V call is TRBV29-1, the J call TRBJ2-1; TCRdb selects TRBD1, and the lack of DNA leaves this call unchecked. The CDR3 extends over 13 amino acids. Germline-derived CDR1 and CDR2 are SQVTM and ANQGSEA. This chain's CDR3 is CSVRQGGYNEQFF.

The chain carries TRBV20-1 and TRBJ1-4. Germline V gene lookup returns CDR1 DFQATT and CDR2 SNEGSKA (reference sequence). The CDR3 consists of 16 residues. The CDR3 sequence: CSARDDGQRGNEKLFF.

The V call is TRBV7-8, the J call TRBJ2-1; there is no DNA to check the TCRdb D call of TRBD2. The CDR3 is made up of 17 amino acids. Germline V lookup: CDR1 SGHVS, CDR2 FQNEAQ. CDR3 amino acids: CASSYPGLAGVGGEQFF. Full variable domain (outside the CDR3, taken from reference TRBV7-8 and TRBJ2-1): GAGVSQSPRYKVAKRGQDVALRCDPISGHVSLFWYQQALGQGPEFLTYFQNEAQLDKSGLPSDRFFAERPEGSVSTLKIQRTQQEDSAVYLCASSYPGLAGVGGEQFFGPGTRLTVL.

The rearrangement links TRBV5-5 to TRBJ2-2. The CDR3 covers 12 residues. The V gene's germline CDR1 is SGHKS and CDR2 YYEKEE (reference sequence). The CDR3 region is CASSLEIGELFF.

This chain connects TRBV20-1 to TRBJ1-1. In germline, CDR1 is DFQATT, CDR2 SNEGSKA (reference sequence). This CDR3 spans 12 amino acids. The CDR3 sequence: CSANLRGQRAFF.

CDR3 sequence: CSVGKGQAINTEAFF. The chain employs TRBV29-1 and TRBJ1-1; absent DNA, TCRdb's TRBD1 call cannot be checked. CDR1 and CDR2 (germline): SQVTM, ANQGSEA. This CDR3 contains 15 residues.

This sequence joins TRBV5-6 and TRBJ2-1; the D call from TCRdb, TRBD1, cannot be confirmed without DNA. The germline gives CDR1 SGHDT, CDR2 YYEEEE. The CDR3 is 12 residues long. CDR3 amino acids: CASSRTGSEQFF. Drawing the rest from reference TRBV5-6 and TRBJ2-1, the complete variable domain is DAGVTQSPTHLIKTRGQQVTLRCSPKSGHDTVSWYQQALGQGPQFIFQYYEEEERQRGNFPDRFSGHQFPNYSSELNVNALLLGDSALYLCASSRTGSEQFFGPGTRLTVL.